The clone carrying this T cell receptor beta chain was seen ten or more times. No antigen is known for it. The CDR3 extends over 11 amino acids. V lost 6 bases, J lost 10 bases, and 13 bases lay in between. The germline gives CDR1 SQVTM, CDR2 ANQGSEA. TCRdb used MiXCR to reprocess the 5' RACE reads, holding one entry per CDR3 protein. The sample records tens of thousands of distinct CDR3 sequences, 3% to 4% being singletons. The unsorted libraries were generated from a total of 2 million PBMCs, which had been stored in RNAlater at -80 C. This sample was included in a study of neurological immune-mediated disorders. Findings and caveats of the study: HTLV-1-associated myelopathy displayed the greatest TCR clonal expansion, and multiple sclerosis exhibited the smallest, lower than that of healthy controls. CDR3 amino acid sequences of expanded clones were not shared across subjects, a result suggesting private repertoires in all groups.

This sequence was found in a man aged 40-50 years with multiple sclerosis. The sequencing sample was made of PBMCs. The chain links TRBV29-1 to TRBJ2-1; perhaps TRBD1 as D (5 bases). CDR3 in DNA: TGCAGCGTGGCTGACAGCTCCGAGCAGTTCTTC. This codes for CSVADSSEQFF.